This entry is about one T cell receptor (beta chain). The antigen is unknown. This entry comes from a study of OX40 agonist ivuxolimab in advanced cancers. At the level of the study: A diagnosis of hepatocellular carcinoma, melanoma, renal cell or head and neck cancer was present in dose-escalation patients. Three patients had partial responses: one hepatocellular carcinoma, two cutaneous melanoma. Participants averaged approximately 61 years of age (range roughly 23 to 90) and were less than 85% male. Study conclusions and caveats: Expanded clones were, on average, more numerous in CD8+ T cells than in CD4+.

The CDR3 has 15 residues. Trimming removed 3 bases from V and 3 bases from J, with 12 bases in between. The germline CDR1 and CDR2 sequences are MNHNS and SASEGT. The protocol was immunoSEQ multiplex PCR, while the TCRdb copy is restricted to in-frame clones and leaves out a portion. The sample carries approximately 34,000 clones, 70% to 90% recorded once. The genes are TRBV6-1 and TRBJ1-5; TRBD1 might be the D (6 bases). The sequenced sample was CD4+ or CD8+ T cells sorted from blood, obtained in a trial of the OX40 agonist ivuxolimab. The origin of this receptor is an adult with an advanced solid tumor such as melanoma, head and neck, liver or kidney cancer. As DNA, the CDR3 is TGTGCCAGCAGTGAGAGGAACAGGGACAATCAGCCCCAGCATTTT. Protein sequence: CASSERNRDNQPQHF.